These 6 T cell receptor beta chains were all obtained from the same sample, sequenced in a study of T cell responses to AZD1222 COVID-19 vaccine. Assay used: immunoSEQ multiplex PCR; TCRdb lists only in-frame clones, some missing. The data hold about 150,000 clones, with 80% to 90% observed a single time. Specimen: peripheral blood, collected 28 days after the second AZD1222 dose. These receptors came from an adult who received the AZD1222 COVID-19 vaccine.

The CDR3 coding sequence is TGTGCCAGCAGCCAAGACGTTAAGGCACCTGAAGCTTTCTTT. Translated, it gives CASSQDVKAPEAFF. The chain combines TRBV4-2 with TRBJ1-1; D is ambiguous. CDR3 length: 14 residues. V lost 0 bases and J lost 6, with 11 bases in between. Germline values: CDR1 LGHNA, CDR2 YNFKEQ.

The sample holds a few counts of this clone. One end of the junction is discordant with germline, which a read error may explain. This rearrangement joins TRBV18 to TRBJ2-3; TRBD1 aligns across 8 bases. The CDR3 is 11 residues long. Germline loops: CDR1 KGHSH, CDR2 LQKENI. The CDR3 DNA reads as TGTGCCAGCTCACCGACAGGGGCTCCGCTCTTT. This sequence encodes CASSPTGAPLF.

The chain employs TRBV4-2 and TRBJ1-1; the D is unclear. The V gene's germline CDR1 is LGHNA and CDR2 YNFKEQ. Trimming took 5 bases from V and 6 from J, leaving 16 bases between them. The CDR3 consists of 14 residues. The CDR3 spells CASSTRTPRPEAFF. DNA of the CDR3: TGTGCCAGCAGCACAAGGACTCCCCGTCCTGAAGCTTTCTTT.

The chain combines TRBV28 with TRBJ1-1; D perhaps matches TRBD1 (6 bases). Germline V gene data show CDR1 as MDHEN and CDR2 as SYDVKM. The CDR3 loop spans 15 amino acids. The V and J ends lost 5 bases and 3 bases respectively, with 16 bases between them. The CDR3 region has the DNA TGTGCCAGCAGTCCCCCTCGGGGGGCGTACACTGAAGCTTTCTTT. Translation: CASSPPRGAYTEAFF.

This chain connects TRBV27 to TRBJ1-6; D remains unclear. Looked up from germline, CDR1 is MNHEY and CDR2 is SMNVEV (reference sequence). Trimming took 6 bases from V and 0 from J, leaving 9 bases between them. This CDR3 has 15 residues. As DNA, the CDR3 is TGTGCCAGCAGAGGTATGAGCTCCTATAATTCACCCCTCCACTTT. This translates into CASRGMSSYNSPLHF.

J is TRBJ2-1 and V is TRBV11-3; 12 nucleotides agree with TRBD2. Trimming took 5 bases from V and 8 from J; bases not matched to a gene: 4. The CDR3 sequence is 14 residues long. The germline gives CDR1 SGHNT, CDR2 YENEEA. The CDR3 region is CASSPGLAGHEQFF. Written as DNA, the CDR3 is TGTGCCAGCAGCCCTGGACTAGCGGGACATGAGCAGTTCTTC.